The present T cell receptor (beta chain) was sequenced within a study of shared clonotypes between healthy human individuals. Study results and caveats: Large depth notwithstanding, sorted-subset sequencing proved incomplete by rarefaction.

Turning to this clone: Its specificity is not known.

TCRdb's table, derived via immunoSEQ multiplex PCR, lists solely in-frame clones and lacks some. Of millions of clones listed, more than 80% are singletons. V lost 1 base and J lost 7, with 16 bases in between. This CDR3 is 16 amino acids long. Germline V gene data show CDR1 as SGHNT and CDR2 as YENEEA. The chain has TRBV11-3 and TRBJ2-2; TRBD1 might be the D (5 bases). The receptor was isolated from a man between 18 and 35 years old in good health. Some clones in this sample may be carry-over from other donors' samples. Sequencing was done on a sample of naive CD4+ T cells from PBMCs. Subset described: CD45RA+ positively selected. The CDR3 spells CASSLVWQGGGGELFF. CDR3 DNA sequence: TGTGCCAGCAGCTTAGTCTGGCAGGGCGGTGGCGGGGAGCTGTTTTTT. The full variable domain, with the rest looked up from reference TRBV11-3 and TRBJ2-2, is EAGVVQSPRYKIIEKKQPVAFWCNPISGHNTLYWYLQNLGQGPELLIRYENEEAVDDSQLPKDRFSAERLKGVDSTLKIQPAELGDSAVYLCASSLVWQGGGGELFFGEGSRLTVL.